This TCR beta chain was recovered during a study of T cells in Graves' hyperthyroidism and ophthalmopathy (dated by TCRdb to about 2019). In terms of the full investigation: Peripheral blood was sampled at the time of initial diagnosis, prior to any treatment. Following sampling, methimazole starting at 30 mg daily was given to hyperthyroidism patients, and high-dose intravenous methylprednisolone was given to ophthalmopathy patients. The 75 to 100 discovery patients were randomly split 7:3 into training and test sets. In more than five Graves' hyperthyroidism patients, the study also compared T-cell repertoires from thyroid tissue with T-cell repertoires from blood. An independent validation cohort of around 19 hyperthyroidism patients and approximately 17 patients who later progressed to ophthalmopathy tested prospective prediction of ophthalmopathy. To identify distinguishing TCR V-J signatures, a discovery cohort of 95 to 100 patients was used, comprising 43 with Graves' ophthalmopathy and 57 with stable Graves' hyperthyroidism. The paper describes TCR Vbeta CDR3 sequencing of 140 or so peripheral blood samples, made up of 43 ophthalmopathy patients, around 78 hyperthyroidism patients and around 17 progressor patients.

Ophthalmopathy patients had moderately to severely active disease, with a Clinical Activity Score of 3 or more, a NOSPECS grade of 4 or more, and a disease duration of less than 3 months. Exclusion was applied to patients with uncontrolled infections, other autoimmune diseases, pregnancy or lactation. Diagnoses relied on clinical symptoms, serum thyroxine and TRAb, thyroid ultrasound and orbital computed tomography. PBMCs were isolated from around 10 ml of fresh peripheral blood by Ficoll-Paque density gradient centrifugation. Total RNA was extracted using Trizol reagent, and RNA quality was assessed on an Agilent 2100 Bioanalyzer. This clonotype was seen repeatedly, ten times or more. The clone's antigen remains unknown. No much larger clone exists at a distance of one base, and base qualities are not known. The TCR beta CDR3 regions were amplified from RNA transcripts. The first round of RT-PCR for the TCR CDR3 was performed with the HTBI primer set and the Qiagen OneStep RT-PCR kit. A second multiplex PCR round built the libraries, followed by size selection and purification. Paired-end sequencing of the libraries was performed with 100 bp reads on an Illumina HiSeq2000. The study's processing was this. SOAPnuke was used to process the raw data, with reads discarded if the reads contained adapters or uncalled bases, had a mean Phred below 15, or lacked an exact constant-primer or identifier match. High-quality paired reads were merged with COPE v1.2.5, and unique nucleotide sequences were defined as clonotypes. Clonotypes were aligned to IMGT TRBV, TRBD and TRBJ reference segments using MiTCR v1.1. Analysis was restricted to V-J combinations with a frequency above 0.0001, which covered over 98% of repertoires. A TCS score was defined as the ratio of F50 (clonal expansion) to E x V (chaos), with BLOSUM62-based TCRdist applied between CDR3 peptides within each V-J. Welch's t-statistics and random forest reduced 514 V-J features to under 15, which were used in a naive Bayes classifier (R e1071). The raw public reads went through TCRdb reprocessing: fastp at Q25, MiXCR clone calling, in-frame beta chains kept. All rows with the same CDR3 protein become a single entry with the most common DNA and genes. The V and J calls were determined by TCRdb, not by the authors. In all, the sample holds hundreds of thousands of distinct CDR3 sequences, and less than 25% of those were seen once. The ten largest account for about 34% of the sample.

Study-level results and caveats: No statistical method was used to set the sample size in advance, and investigators knew the group allocation. A 13 V-J signature model separated ophthalmopathy from stable hyperthyroidism, with roughly 88% sensitivity and approximately 81% specificity in cross-validation and 80%/75% in testing. In validation, the model predicted progression to ophthalmopathy a median of 6.5 months before onset, with 70% to 71% sensitivity and about 75% specificity. Most expanded thyroid clonotypes (frequency above 0.001) were also detected in blood, a finding suggesting that blood repertoires may reflect thyroid immune responses.

The CDR3 starts with the cysteine, ends with the phenylalanine, and has 17 residues. The read is trimmed to its CDR3 DNA, 51 bases read in frame from base 1. In the germline V gene (reference sequence), CDR1 corresponds to LGHDT and CDR2 to YNNKEL. Between the V and J ends, shortened by 0 bases and 2 bases respectively, the junction contains 14 bases. The sequencing input was blood. The chain couples TRBV3-1 to TRBJ2-1; TRBD2 is a weak D gene call, 6 bases matching. The receptor was isolated from a man under 40 with Graves' ophthalmopathy. Read as DNA, the sequence is TGTGCCAGCAGCCAAGATGGGCTAGCGCGGGCCTACAATGAGCAGTTCTTC. Protein translation: CASSQDGLARAYNEQFF.